This T cell receptor beta chain was recorded in a study of Ad26.COV2.S vaccination and SARS-CoV-2 variants. Study at large: A COV1001 Ad26.COV2.S trial-arm participant provided the sample. Study-wide results and limits: Using TCR breadth and depth analyses may have led to underestimated total T cell responses.

Documented treatment: about 20 received Ad26.COV2.S at low or high dose, single or two shots; 5 received placebo; per-sample allocation not given. The samples were gathered on day 63 after the first injection of vaccine or placebo. SARS-CoV-2 spike from the Wuhan strain was encoded by the vaccine, an Ad26 vector. Concerning this clone: Antigen: not known.

Assay used: immunoSEQ multiplex PCR; TCRdb lists only in-frame clones, some missing. There are around 400,000 clones in the sample; about 93% occur only once, and about 12% lies in the top ten. The germline V gene encodes CDR1 LNHNV and CDR2 YYDKDF (reference sequence). V gave up 4 bases and J gave up 2 bases, with 15 bases separating them. The CDR3 sequence is 15 residues long. V usage is TRBV15 and J usage is TRBJ2-7; D may match TRBD1 or TRBD2 (5 bases each). The sample consisted of peripheral blood, taken in a trial of Ad26.COV2.S vaccine versus placebo. This TCR derives from a person between 18 and 59 years old who received the Ad26.COV2.S COVID-19 vaccine or a placebo. In nucleotides, the CDR3 is TGTGCCACCAGCATTCGCCGGGACGGAACCTACGAGCAGTACTTC. Its translation: CATSIRRDGTYEQYF.